This T cell receptor beta chain was sequenced for a study of shared clonotypes between healthy human individuals. Repertoires were generated with immunoSEQ multiplex PCR, while TCRdb's copy carries only in-frame clones and drops some. The repertoire holds roughly 2 million clones, with less than 95% as singletons. About this clone: This CDR3 is also generated by other DNA sequences in the sample.

Germline loops: CDR1 SGHAT, CDR2 FQNNGV. The CDR3 extends over 12 amino acids. The ends were cut back, 1 base at V and 4 bases at J, with 4 bases in the middle. Cells designated naive CD8 were CD45RO-negative and were positively selected for CCR7, with terminally differentiated effector memory CD45RA+ cells excluded. The sequencing sample was made of naive CD8+ T cells sorted from blood. The chain uses TRBV11-2 and TRBJ2-5; no clear D gene. The source of this sequence is a man between 18 and 29 years old in good health. CDR3 DNA: TGTGCCAGCAGCTTAGGAAGAGAGACCCAGTACTTC. Residues: CASSLGRETQYF. The full variable domain, rest sourced from reference TRBV11-2 and TRBJ2-5, is EAGVAQSPRYKIIEKRQSVAFWCNPISGHATLYWYQQILGQGPKLLIQFQNNGVVDDSQLPKDRFSAERLKGVDSTLKIQPAKLEDSAVYLCASSLGRETQYFGPGTRLLVL.